Detailed here is one TCR beta chain. Its specificity is unknown. The record originates from a study of blood T cells in healthy people across ages. Findings and limits, study-wide: Roughly linear age-related decline in beta diversity appeared, significant by age around 36. More naive CD4+ cells and higher diversity marked long-lived donors relative to aged donors.

PCR was performed a second time for about 7 to 11 cycles using a sample-barcoded 5' primer and a J-beta primer mix. All cDNA molecules were each tagged by a template-switch adaptor with 12 random nucleotides. MiXCR, applied by TCRdb to the 5' RACE reads, yields one record per CDR3 protein. The sample lists around 1.7 million distinct CDR3 sequences, 28% occurring once. Germline lookup yields CDR1 SGHRS and CDR2 YFSETQ. The CDR3 consists of 14 residues. V was trimmed by 2 bases and J by 0 bases, leaving 8 bases between them. The TCR sequence derives from a woman in her twenties or thirties in good health. The material sequenced was blood. This chain uses TRBV5-1 with TRBJ2-5, with D unclear. CDR3 DNA sequence: TGCGCCAGCAGCTTCCATGCGGACCAAGAGACCCAGTACTTC. As protein: CASSFHADQETQYF.